Listed below are T cell receptor beta chains from one sample, sequenced in a study of regulatory T cells in long-lasting Graves disease. From the multiplex PCR reads, TCRdb called clonotypes with MiXCR, one entry per CDR3 protein. The profile shows 400,000 to 600,000 distinct CDR3 sequences, about a fifth of them singletons. The sample here was peripheral blood mononuclear cells (PBMCs), taken when the disease was refractory, from a patient treated with antithyroid drugs. The receptors shown here come from a female donor with Graves disease. Both conserved end residues are trimmed from each CDR3. A row's size may be missing; if present it is once, few, many or a size class.

>few|TRBJ2-1|TRBV10-3
AISGTGLAGGNEQF
>few|TRBJ2-7|TRBV12-3/TRBV12-4
ASSLGALAGTYEQY
>few|TRBJ1-6|TRBV7-9
ASSSRTGRDSPLH
>many|TRBJ2-7|TRBV2
ASSEAGPGSYEQY
>many|TRBJ2-5|TRBV7-3
ASSHNGGRGETQY
>NA|TRBJ2-2|TRBV5-1
ASNDRTGGAGELF
>many|TRBJ2-7|TRBV7-2
ASSLGPSGTYEQY
>NA|TRBJ2-7|TRBV5-1
ASSPGAGGYEQY
>NA|TRBJ1-1|TRBV29-1
SVEEGSVNTEAF
>NA|TRBJ2-2|TRBV7-2
ASRWFLAGEVTGELF
>once|TRBJ1-2|TRBV28
ASSAPGQGGTDYGYT
>NA|TRBJ1-1|TRBV9
ASSVGPDLNTEAF